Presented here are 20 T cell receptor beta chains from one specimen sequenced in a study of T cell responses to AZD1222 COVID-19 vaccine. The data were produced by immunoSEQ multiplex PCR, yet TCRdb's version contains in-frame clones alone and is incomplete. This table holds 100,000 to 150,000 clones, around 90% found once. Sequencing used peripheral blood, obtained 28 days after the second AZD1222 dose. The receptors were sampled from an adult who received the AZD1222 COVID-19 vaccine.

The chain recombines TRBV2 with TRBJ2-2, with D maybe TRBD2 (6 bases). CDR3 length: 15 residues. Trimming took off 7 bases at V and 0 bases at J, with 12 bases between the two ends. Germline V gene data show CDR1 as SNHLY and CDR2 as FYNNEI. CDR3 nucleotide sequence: TGTGCCAGCACTACCGGGACTGCGAACACCGGGGAGCTGTTTTTT. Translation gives CASTTGTANTGELFF.

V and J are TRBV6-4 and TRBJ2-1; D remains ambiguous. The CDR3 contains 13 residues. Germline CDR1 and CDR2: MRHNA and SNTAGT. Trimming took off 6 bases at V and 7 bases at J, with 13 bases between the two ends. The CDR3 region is CASSPNFLNEQFF. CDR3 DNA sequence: TGTGCCAGCAGCCCAAATTTTTTAAATGAGCAGTTCTTC.

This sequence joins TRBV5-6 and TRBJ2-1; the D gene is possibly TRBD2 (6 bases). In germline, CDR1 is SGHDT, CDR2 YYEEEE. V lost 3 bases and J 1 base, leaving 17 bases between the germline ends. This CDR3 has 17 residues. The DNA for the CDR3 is TGTGCCAGCAGCTCCTCCCCGTTTGGGGGGTCCTACAATGAGCAGTTCTTC. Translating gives CASSSSPFGGSYNEQFF. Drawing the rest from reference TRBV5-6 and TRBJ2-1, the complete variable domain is DAGVTQSPTHLIKTRGQQVTLRCSPKSGHDTVSWYQQALGQGPQFIFQYYEEEERQRGNFPDRFSGHQFPNYSSELNVNALLLGDSALYLCASSSSPFGGSYNEQFFGPGTRLTVL.

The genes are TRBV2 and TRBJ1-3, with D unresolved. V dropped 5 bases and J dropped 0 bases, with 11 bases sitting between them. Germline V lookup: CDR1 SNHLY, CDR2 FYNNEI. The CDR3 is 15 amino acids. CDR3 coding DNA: TGTGCCAGCAGTCGCGGGGTTAACTCTGGAAACACCATATATTTT. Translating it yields CASSRGVNSGNTIYF.

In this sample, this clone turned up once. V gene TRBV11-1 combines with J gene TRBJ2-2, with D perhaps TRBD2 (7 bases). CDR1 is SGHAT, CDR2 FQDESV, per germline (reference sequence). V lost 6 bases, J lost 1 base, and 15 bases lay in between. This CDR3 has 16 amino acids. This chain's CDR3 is CASRMGGLGNTGELFF. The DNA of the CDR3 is TGTGCCAGCAGGATGGGGGGGCTCGGGAACACCGGGGAGCTGTTTTTT.

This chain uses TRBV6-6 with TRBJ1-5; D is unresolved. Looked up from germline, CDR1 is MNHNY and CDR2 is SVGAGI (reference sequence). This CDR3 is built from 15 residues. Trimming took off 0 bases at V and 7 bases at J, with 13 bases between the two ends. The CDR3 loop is CASSYSSGIWQPQHF. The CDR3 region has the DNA TGTGCCAGCAGTTACTCGAGCGGGATTTGGCAGCCCCAGCATTTT.

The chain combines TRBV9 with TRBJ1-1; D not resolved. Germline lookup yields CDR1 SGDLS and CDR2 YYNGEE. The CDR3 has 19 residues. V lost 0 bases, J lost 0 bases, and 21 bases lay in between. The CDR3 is CASSVGPNPIQPVNTEAFF. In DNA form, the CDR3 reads TGTGCCAGCAGCGTAGGGCCCAACCCCATCCAGCCAGTGAACACTGAAGCTTTCTTT.

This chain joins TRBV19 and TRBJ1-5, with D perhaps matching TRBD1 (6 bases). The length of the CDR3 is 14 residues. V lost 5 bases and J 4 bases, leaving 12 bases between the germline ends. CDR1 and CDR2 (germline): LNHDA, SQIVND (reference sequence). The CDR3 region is CASSSRTDNQPQHF. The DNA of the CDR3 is TGTGCCAGTAGTTCACGGACAGATAATCAGCCCCAGCATTTT.

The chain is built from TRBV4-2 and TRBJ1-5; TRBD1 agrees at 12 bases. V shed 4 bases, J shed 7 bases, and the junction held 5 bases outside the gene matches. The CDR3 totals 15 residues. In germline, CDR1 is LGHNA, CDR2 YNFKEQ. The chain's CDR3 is CASSPGQGASQPQHF. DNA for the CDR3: TGTGCCAGCAGCCCGGGACAGGGGGCGTCACAGCCCCAGCATTTT.

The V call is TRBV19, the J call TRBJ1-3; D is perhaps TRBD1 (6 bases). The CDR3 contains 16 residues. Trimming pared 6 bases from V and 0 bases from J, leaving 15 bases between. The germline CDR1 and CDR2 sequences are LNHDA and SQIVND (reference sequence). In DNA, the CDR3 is TGTGCCAGTAGAAAACCTACAGGGCTCTCTGGAAACACCATATATTTT. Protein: CASRKPTGLSGNTIYF.

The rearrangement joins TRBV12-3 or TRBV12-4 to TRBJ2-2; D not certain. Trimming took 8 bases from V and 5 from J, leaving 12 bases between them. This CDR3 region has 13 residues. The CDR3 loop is CASPRTSTGELFF. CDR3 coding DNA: TGTGCCAGCCCGCGAACCTCAACCGGGGAGCTGTTTTTT.

The CDR3 protein is CASSCHWSREQGESQHF. The CDR3 DNA sequence: TGTGCCAGCAGTTGCCATTGGTCCCGCGAACAGGGGGAATCGCAGCATTTT. V and J are TRBV28 and TRBJ1-5, with 8 bases fitting TRBD1. CDR1 and CDR2 from the germline V gene are MDHEN and SYDVKM. With V trimmed by 4 bases and J by 13 bases, 21 bases remained unmatched. This CDR3 comprises 17 residues.

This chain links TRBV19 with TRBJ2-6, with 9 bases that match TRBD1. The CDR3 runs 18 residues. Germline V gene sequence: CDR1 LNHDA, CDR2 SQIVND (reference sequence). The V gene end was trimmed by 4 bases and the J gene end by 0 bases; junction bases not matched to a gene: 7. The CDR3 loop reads CASSRSGTGISGANVLTF. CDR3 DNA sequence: TGTGCCAGTAGTAGATCCGGGACAGGGATCTCTGGGGCCAACGTCCTGACTTTC.

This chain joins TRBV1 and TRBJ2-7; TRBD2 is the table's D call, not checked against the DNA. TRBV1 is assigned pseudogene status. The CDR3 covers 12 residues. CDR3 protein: CTSSQGTYEQYV. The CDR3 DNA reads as TGCACCAGCAGCCAGGGGACTTACGAGCAGTACGTC.

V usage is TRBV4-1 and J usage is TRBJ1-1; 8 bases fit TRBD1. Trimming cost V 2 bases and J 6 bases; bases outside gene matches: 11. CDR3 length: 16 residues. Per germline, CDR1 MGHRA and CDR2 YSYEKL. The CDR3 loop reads CASSQSSWTGHPEAFF. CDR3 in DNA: TGCGCCAGCAGCCAAAGCAGCTGGACAGGGCATCCTGAAGCTTTCTTT.

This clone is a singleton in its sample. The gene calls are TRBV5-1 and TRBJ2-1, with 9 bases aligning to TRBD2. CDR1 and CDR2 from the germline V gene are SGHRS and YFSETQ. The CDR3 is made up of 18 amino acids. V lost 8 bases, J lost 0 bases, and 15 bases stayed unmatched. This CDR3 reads CASASSLRGGSSYNEQFF. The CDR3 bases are TGCGCCAGTGCCTCGTCACTGCGGGGGGGGAGCTCCTACAATGAGCAGTTCTTC.

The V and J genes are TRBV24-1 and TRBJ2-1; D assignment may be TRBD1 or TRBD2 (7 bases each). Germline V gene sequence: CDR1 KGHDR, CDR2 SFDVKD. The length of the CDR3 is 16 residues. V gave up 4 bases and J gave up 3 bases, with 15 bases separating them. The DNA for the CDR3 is TGTGCCACCAGTGACTCGACAGGGAGGGGCTACAATGAGCAGTTCTTC. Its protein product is CATSDSTGRGYNEQFF.

The CDR3 region is CASLTGGQANSPLHF. The CDR3 DNA reads as TGCGCCAGCCTCACGGGGGGACAGGCCAATTCACCCCTCCACTTT. This sequence joins TRBV5-1 and TRBJ1-6; 8 nucleotides match TRBD1. Germline CDR1 SGHRS, CDR2 YFSETQ. The CDR3 has 15 residues. The V gene end was trimmed by 7 bases and the J gene end by 7 bases; junction bases not matched to a gene: 10. The variable domain in full, completed from reference TRBV5-1 and TRBJ1-6, reads KAGVTQTPRYLIKTRGQQVTLSCSPISGHRSVSWYQQTPGQGLQFLFEYFSETQRNKGNFPGRFSGRQFSNSRSEMNVSTLELGDSALYLCASLTGGQANSPLHFGNGTRLTVT.

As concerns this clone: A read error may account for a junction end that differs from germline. For the CDR3, the DNA is TGTGCTAGCAGCCCCGGAGGCCTTAATACGCAGTATTTT. Translation: CASSPGGLNTQYF. V usage is TRBV7-7 and J usage is TRBJ2-3, with D perhaps matching TRBD2 (5 bases). Germline values: CDR1 SSHAT, CDR2 FNYEAQ (reference sequence). The CDR3 totals 13 residues.

The DNA for the CDR3 is TGTGCCAGCAGCCAGAGGGAGTGGCCAGATACGCAGTATTTT. It translates to CASSQREWPDTQYF. The V gene is TRBV3-1 (or the pseudogene TRBV3-2), the J gene TRBJ2-3; tentative D call: TRBD2 (5 bases). Trimming stripped 3 bases from V and 4 bases from J, with 11 bases between. Germline V gene sequence: CDR1 LGHDT, CDR2 YNNKEL (reference sequence). CDR3 length: 14 residues.